The TCR beta chain under discussion was sequenced for a study of cytomegalovirus exposure and HLA in healthy donors. Notes on the study in general: In a later analysis, a missense DCLRE1C variant was linked to TCR beta V- and J-gene trimming.

Germline-derived CDR1 and CDR2 are WSHSY and SAAADI. Unmatched junction bases numbered 12, after V lost 7 bases and J lost 5 bases. The CDR3 has 17 amino acids. The PCR made use of 60 Vbeta and 13 Jbeta primers. Produced via immunoSEQ multiplex PCR; TCRdb's table is partial and in-frame only. There are more than 80,000 clones in the sample; roughly 82% occur only once, and approximately 8.4% lies in the top ten. As regards this clone: Antigen unknown.

V usage is TRBV10-2 and J usage is TRBJ2-3, with TRBD2 matching over 13 bases. Sequenced material: PBMCs. This clonotype was sampled from a human donor in good health. The CDR3 loop is CASKGLRLAGGGDTQYF. CDR3 DNA: TGCGCCAGCAAAGGTCTTCGACTAGCGGGGGGCGGAGATACGCAGTATTTT.